Below, 3 T cell receptor beta chains from the same sample are listed, as sequenced in a study of T cell responses to AZD1222 COVID-19 vaccine. Clones were sequenced by immunoSEQ multiplex PCR, and TCRdb holds only the in-frame ones, with some missing. The sample consists of over 100,000 clones, about 87% of them appearing once. Sequenced here: peripheral blood, sampled on day 0 of AZD1222 vaccination. The receptors here all came from an adult in good health.

The V call is TRBV7-9, the J call TRBJ2-3; a possible D gene is TRBD2 (5 bases). The length of the CDR3 is 16 residues. Trimming shortened V by 0 bases and J by 0 bases, and 10 bases separated the two germline ends. CDR1 and CDR2 from the germline V gene are SEHNR and FQNEAQ (reference sequence). DNA of the CDR3: TGTGCCAGCAGCTTAGCCGGAGGCCTAAGCACAGATACGCAGTATTTT. This sequence encodes CASSLAGGLSTDTQYF.

V gene TRBV11-3 combines with J gene TRBJ2-2; 7 bases fit TRBD1. Trimming at V came to 5 bases and at J to 5 bases, leaving 5 bases not matched to a gene. Germline-derived CDR1 and CDR2 are SGHNT and YENEEA. This CDR3 has 14 amino acids. CDR3 amino acids: CASSEWDRTGELFF. DNA for the CDR3: TGTGCCAGCAGCGAATGGGACAGAACCGGGGAGCTGTTTTTT.

V and J are TRBV28 and TRBJ1-1; D gene uncertain. The length of the CDR3 is 11 residues. Germline lookup yields CDR1 MDHEN and CDR2 SYDVKM. V dropped 10 bases and J dropped 0 bases, with 6 bases sitting between them. The CDR3: CATQMNTEAFF. The CDR3 nucleotides read TGTGCCACTCAAATGAACACTGAAGCTTTCTTT.